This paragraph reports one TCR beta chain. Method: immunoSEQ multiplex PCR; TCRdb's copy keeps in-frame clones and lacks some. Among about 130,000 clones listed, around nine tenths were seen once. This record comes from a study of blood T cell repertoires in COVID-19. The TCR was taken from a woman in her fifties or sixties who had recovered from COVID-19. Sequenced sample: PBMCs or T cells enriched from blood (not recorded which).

CDR3 loop: CASSLVGTSNTEAFF. The CDR3 DNA reads TGCGCCAGCAGCTTGGTGGGCACCTCGAACACTGAAGCTTTCTTT. V usage is TRBV5-1 and J usage is TRBJ1-1, with D hard to call. V lost 0 bases, J lost 1 base, and 10 bases lay in between. CDR1 and CDR2 from the germline V gene are SGHRS and YFSETQ. CDR3 length: 15 amino acids.